This entry lists 8 T cell receptor beta chains sequenced from one sample in a study of T cell repertoires in cytomegalovirus infection. MiXCR, applied by TCRdb to the reads, yields one record per CDR3 protein. The profile shows hundreds of thousands of distinct CDR3 sequences, around a third of them singletons. The antigens these receptors bind are not known. The specimen comprised cultured PBMCs, sampled from culture after CMV antigen stimulation. Source of these receptors: a human donor in good health (CMV status not recorded). Some clones in this sample may be carry-over from other donors' samples.

This clonotype has just a few counts. The J gene is TRBJ2-7, the V gene TRBV4-1; 8 bases are shared with TRBD2. V lost 1 base, J lost 2 bases, and 7 bases stayed unmatched. The CDR3 sequence is 16 residues long. Germline CDR1 MGHRA, CDR2 YSYEKL. CDR3 sequence reads: CASSQALAGLAYEQYF. CDR3 coding DNA: TGCGCCAGCAGCCAAGCCTTAGCGGGGCTTGCCTACGAGCAGTACTTC.

The chain carries TRBV12-3 or TRBV12-4 and TRBJ1-1; D may be TRBD1 (5 bases). Deletions cut 1 base from V and 12 bases from J, with 9 bases between. The CDR3 length is 11 residues. CDR3 protein: CASSLGGWSFF. The CDR3 DNA is TGTGCCAGCAGTTTAGGGGGGTGGTCTTTCTTT.

This clonotype occurred a few times. Just one base apart from a much larger clone, this may be a read error. The chain has TRBV12-3 or TRBV12-4 and TRBJ2-7; the match to TRBD2 covers 9 bases. The CDR3 length is 13 residues. Germline trimming cut 7 bases from V and 2 bases from J; bases unmatched to any gene: 3. Here the CDR3 DNA reads TGTGCCAGCACCTTAGCGGGGGCCTACGAGCAGTACTTC. This encodes CASTLAGAYEQYF.

Worth noting for this clonotype: The junction does not match germline at one end; this may be a read error. The chain uses TRBV4-1 and TRBJ1-3, with 7 bases that match TRBD1. In germline, CDR1 is MGHRA, CDR2 YSYEKL. The CDR3 is 15 amino acids. The chain's CDR3 is CASSQVTGWGNTIYF. The CDR3 DNA reads as TGTGCCAGCAGCCAAGTGACAGGGTGGGGAAACACCATATATTTT.

This clonotype was seen a few times. This chain joins TRBV12-3 or TRBV12-4 and TRBJ1-2; 7 nucleotides agree with TRBD1. The V gene end was trimmed by 3 bases and the J gene end by 6 bases; junction bases not matched to a gene: 1. This CDR3 comprises 12 residues. CDR3 sequence reads: CASSFTGDGYTF. The CDR3 DNA sequence: TGTGCCAGCAGTTTTACAGGGGATGGCTACACCTTC.

This clonotype was counted ten times or more. CDR3 nucleotide sequence: TGTGCCAGCAGTGAACGGGCTAGCGGGAGGGCAGAGACCCAGTACTTC. Amino acids: CASSERASGRAETQYF. This rearrangement joins TRBV6-1 to TRBJ2-5; 12 bases are shared with TRBD2. Losses at the gene ends were 2 bases for V and 4 bases for J; bases not matched to a gene: 5. The CDR3 contains 16 residues. Germline CDR1 reads MNHNS; CDR2 reads SASEGT.

This chain uses TRBV28 with TRBJ1-4; D call uncertain. Germline CDR1 is MDHEN and CDR2 is SYDVKM. Trimming took off 2 bases at V and 8 bases at J, with 15 bases between the two ends. The CDR3 length is 15 residues. CDR3 region: CASSLMSLEGEKLFF. The CDR3 DNA sequence: TGTGCCAGCAGTTTAATGTCGTTGGAGGGAGAAAAACTGTTTTTT.

V and J are TRBV5-6 and TRBJ2-1; 8 nucleotides line up with TRBD2. The length of the CDR3 is 13 residues. With V trimmed by 7 bases and J by 5 bases, 5 bases remained unmatched. Per germline, CDR1 SGHDT and CDR2 YYEEEE. The CDR3 DNA follows: TGTGCCAGCGTGCGGGGGGCCGACAATGAGCAGTTCTTC. It is translated as CASVRGADNEQFF.